This T cell receptor beta chain was obtained from a study of T cell responses to AZD1222 COVID-19 vaccine. Some clones are missing from TCRdb's copy, which holds only in-frame ones; the method was immunoSEQ multiplex PCR. The data show 89,000 or so clones, 75% to 95% seen once. Details on this clone: Its antigen is not identified.

From germline, CDR1 is KGHDR and CDR2 SFDVKD. The length of the CDR3 is 14 residues. The V gene end was trimmed by 3 bases and the J gene end by 6 bases; junction bases not matched to a gene: 3. Study results and caveats: Donors were largely white British and mainly female; clonal diversity was possibly underestimated.

The chain combines TRBV24-1 with TRBJ1-5; the match to TRBD1 covers 8 bases. The material sequenced was peripheral blood, taken 28 days after the second AZD1222 dose. This TCR was sampled from an adult who received the AZD1222 COVID-19 vaccine. The CDR3 sequence: CATSDPGTGQPQHF. The DNA of the CDR3 is TGTGCCACCAGTGATCCCGGGACAGGTCAGCCCCAGCATTTT.